The rows below give T cell receptor beta chains drawn from one sample of a study of shared clonotypes between healthy human individuals. Method: immunoSEQ multiplex PCR; TCRdb's copy keeps in-frame clones and lacks some. The data show around 650,000 clones, approximately 96% seen once. The sample was naive CD8+ T cells sorted from blood. The receptors derive from a woman aged 25-40 years in good health. Each CDR3 is given with its conserved first and last residue. The D gene is left open where the match is weak. Some rows have no size entry. The others give once, few or many, or a class for an expanded clone.

>TRBV19|TRBJ1-1|NA|TRBD1
TGTGCCAGTAGTCCACGTTCCGGGACAGATATGAACACTGAAGCTTTCTTT
CASSPRSGTDMNTEAFF
>TRBV5-4|TRBJ2-3|NA|NA
TGTGCCAGCAGCTATGGCCCAGATACGCAGTATTTT
CASSYGPDTQYF
>TRBV4-2|TRBJ2-1|once|TRBD2
TGTGCCAGCAGCCAAGAAGGTCTAGCGGAGAACAATGAGCAGTTCTTC
CASSQEGLAENNEQFF
>TRBV7-3|TRBJ2-1|NA|NA
TGTGCCAGCAGCCCAGACTACGACAATGAGCAGTTCTTC
CASSPDYDNEQFF
>TRBV5-1|TRBJ2-3|NA|TRBD2
TGCGCCAGCAGCTTGGCGGGGACTAGCGGGAGGGCCTTAGATACGCAGTATTTT
CASSLAGTSGRALDTQYF
>TRBV6-5|TRBJ1-1|NA|NA
TGTGCCAGCAGACTCGTAAGGAACACTGAAGCTTTCTTT
CASRLVRNTEAFF
>TRBV4-1|TRBJ1-2|NA|NA
TGCGCCAGCAGCCAAAGGCAAGGGGATGGCTACACCTTC
CASSQRQGDGYTF
>TRBV18|TRBJ1-2|NA|NA
TGTGCCAGCTCACCAAGTCCGGGATTTGATGGCTACACCTTC
CASSPSPGFDGYTF
>TRBV9|TRBJ1-2|NA|NA
TGTGCCAGCAGCGTAGGTTCGGACTACACCTTC
CASSVGSDYTF
>TRBV29-1|TRBJ1-3|NA|NA
TGCAGCGTTGAAGGGGGCTCTGGAAACACCATATATTTT
CSVEGGSGNTIYF
>TRBV30|TRBJ2-7|once|NA
TGTGCCTGGAGTGTAGGGGCAGGGCCCTACGAGCAGTACTTC
CAWSVGAGPYEQYF
>TRBV4-1|TRBJ2-1|once|TRBD2
TGCGCCAGCAGCCAAGAGGAGGTAGCGGGTGATTCCTACAATGAGCAGTTCTTC
CASSQEEVAGDSYNEQFF
>TRBV28|TRBJ1-1|once|NA
TGTGCCAGCAGTTTGGGACGGACGACCGAAGCTTTCTTT
CASSLGRTTEAFF
>TRBV5-4|TRBJ2-7|NA|TRBD2
TGTGCCAGCAGCTCCCCCACTAGCGCAAACTCCTACGAGCAGTACTTC
CASSSPTSANSYEQYF